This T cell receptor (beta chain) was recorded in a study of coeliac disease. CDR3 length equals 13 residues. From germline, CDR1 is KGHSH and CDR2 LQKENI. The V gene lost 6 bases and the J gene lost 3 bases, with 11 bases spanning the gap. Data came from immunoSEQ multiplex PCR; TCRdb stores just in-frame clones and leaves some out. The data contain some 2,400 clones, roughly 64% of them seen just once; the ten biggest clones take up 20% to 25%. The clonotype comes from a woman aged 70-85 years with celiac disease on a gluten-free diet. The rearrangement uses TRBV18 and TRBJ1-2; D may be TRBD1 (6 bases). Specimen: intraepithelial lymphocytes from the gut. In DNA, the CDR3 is TGTGCCAGCTCCCCTGACAGGTACTATGGCTACACCTTC. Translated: CASSPDRYYGYTF.